This TCR beta chain was found in a study of regulatory T cells in long-lasting Graves disease. Broader study findings: TRBV28, TRBJ1-2 and TRBJ2-5 were favored in persistent disease.

Arm-PCR of CDR3 regions and iRepertoire HTBI primers were the basis on which TCR beta libraries were built. The authors' processing: Across samples, 50 to 65 TRBV and roughly 13 TRBJ segments were found. TCRdb reanalysed the multiplex PCR reads using MiXCR and keeps one entry per CDR3 protein. The V and J calls were not made by the authors but by TCRdb's processing. The profile shows about 320,000 distinct CDR3 sequences, 18% of them singletons. This clonotype was detected ten times or more. Antigen specificity is unknown. V lost 9 bases and J lost 4, with 13 bases in between. Germline CDR1 reads KGHDR; CDR2 reads SFDVKD. The CDR3 covers 13 residues. Time point meaning: newly diagnosed GD, antithyroid drugs for less than 3 months. The authors made the TCR library using RNA they extracted from PBMCs.

The receptor comes from a female donor with Graves disease. The rearrangement uses TRBV24-1 and TRBJ2-3; no firm D call. This material consisted of peripheral blood mononuclear cells (PBMCs), taken at new diagnosis, from a patient treated with antithyroid drugs. The CDR3 DNA follows: TGTGCCACCTCCGGCCCCTTCGCAGATACGCAGTATTTT. Translated: CATSGPFADTQYF.